Each of the 31 T cell receptor beta chains below was sequenced from the same sample in a study of blood T cell repertoires in COVID-19. The method was immunoSEQ multiplex PCR; TCRdb's version includes in-frame clones alone and lacks a portion of them. The sample yields 250,000 to 300,000 clones, roughly 79% seen once. Source material: peripheral blood. The receptors here all came from a woman in her sixties or seventies with active or convalescent COVID-19.

V gene TRBV19 combines with J gene TRBJ1-1, with D perhaps matching TRBD1 (5 bases). The ends were cut back, 3 bases at V and 10 bases at J, with 18 bases in the middle. CDR1 and CDR2 from the germline V gene are LNHDA and SQIVND (reference sequence). The CDR3 spans 14 residues. The CDR3, as DNA: TGTGCCAGTAGTATGACGGCAAATGCGGGGCCAGCTTTCTTT. Translating it yields CASSMTANAGPAFF.

The V gene is TRBV11-3, the J gene TRBJ2-2, with 9 bases fitting TRBD1. CDR1 is SGHNT, CDR2 YENEEA, per germline. The CDR3 consists of 14 residues. V lost 5 bases, J lost 6 bases, and 4 bases stayed unmatched. The CDR3 sequence: CASSPQGASGELFF. CDR3 nucleotide sequence: TGTGCCAGCAGCCCACAGGGGGCATCCGGGGAGCTGTTTTTT.

The table lists this clone with a count of one. The chain employs TRBV4-2 and TRBJ1-2; tentatively, D is TRBD1 (5 bases). Trimming cost V 0 bases and J 8 bases, with 22 bases left between them. There are 17 residues in the CDR3. CDR1 is LGHNA and CDR2 is YNFKEQ in the germline V gene. The CDR3, as DNA: TGTGCCAGCAGCCAAGAAGCGGCGGGGCGACCCGAGGGAGGCTACACCTTC. Encoded protein: CASSQEAAGRPEGGYTF.

This chain connects TRBV14 to TRBJ1-1; no clear D. The germline CDR1 and CDR2 sequences are SGHDN and FVKESK. The V gene lost 1 base and the J gene lost 5 bases, with 8 bases spanning the gap. CDR3 length equals 13 residues. DNA of the CDR3: TGTGCCAGCAGCCAAGGTTCCGTGACTGAAGCTTTCTTT. Protein sequence: CASSQGSVTEAFF. Together with reference TRBV14 and TRBJ1-1, the CDR3 gives the full variable domain: EAGVTQFPSHSVIEKGQTVTLRCDPISGHDNLYWYRRVMGKEIKFLLHFVKESKQDESGMPNNRFLAERTGGTYSTLKVQPAELEDSGVYFCASSQGSVTEAFFGQGTRLTVV.

The chain recombines TRBV7-2 with TRBJ2-1; D is undetermined. The CDR3 covers 13 residues. The germline gives CDR1 SGHTA, CDR2 FQGNSA. V lost 3 bases and J lost 8, with 11 bases in between. CDR3 coding DNA: TGTGCCAGCAGCTTTTTGTCTCCGTATGAGCAGTTCTTC. This translates into CASSFLSPYEQFF.

Remarks on this clone: Other nucleotide sequences from this sample produce the same CDR3. The gene calls are TRBV6-5 and TRBJ2-5; 8 bases agree with TRBD2. CDR1 and CDR2 from the germline V gene are MNHEY and SVGAGI. V gave up 6 bases and J gave up 1 base; unmatched junction bases: 7. The CDR3 runs to 15 residues. CDR3 DNA: TGTGCCAGCAGCCGCTCCGGGGGGGCCCAAGAGACCCAGTACTTC. Translating gives CASSRSGGAQETQYF.

The chain is built from TRBV12-5 and TRBJ1-3; D unclear. Germline-derived CDR1 and CDR2 are LGHNT and FRNRAP. The CDR3 has 14 residues. V lost 1 base and J 2 bases, leaving 6 bases between the germline ends. CDR3 bases: TGTGCTAGTGGTTTGGACATCGCTGGAAACACCATATATTTT. It translates to CASGLDIAGNTIYF.

V and J are TRBV5-1 and TRBJ2-5; D ambiguous. Between the trimmed V and J ends, which lost 0 bases and 2 bases, there was a span of 11 bases. This CDR3 comprises 15 residues. Germline values: CDR1 SGHRS, CDR2 YFSETQ. DNA of the CDR3: TGCGCCAGCAGCTTGGAAGGCCCCGGGCAAGAGACCCAGTACTTC. Its protein is CASSLEGPGQETQYF. The full variable domain, rest sourced from reference TRBV5-1 and TRBJ2-5, is KAGVTQTPRYLIKTRGQQVTLSCSPISGHRSVSWYQQTPGQGLQFLFEYFSETQRNKGNFPGRFSGRQFSNSRSEMNVSTLELGDSALYLCASSLEGPGQETQYFGPGTRLLVL.

The chain recombines TRBV14 with TRBJ2-5; a weak D match, TRBD2 (6 bases). CDR3 length: 12 amino acids. Germline values: CDR1 SGHDN, CDR2 FVKESK. Trimming shortened V by 8 bases and J by 4 bases, and 11 bases separated the two germline ends. The CDR3 reads CASCRGGETQYF. The CDR3 nucleotides read TGTGCCAGCTGCCGGGGAGGAGAGACCCAGTACTTC.

This clone appeared a single time. The genes are TRBV7-2 and TRBJ1-1; TRBD1 agrees at 8 bases. The germline gives CDR1 SGHTA, CDR2 FQGNSA. The CDR3 is made up of 14 amino acids. The ends lost 5 bases at V and 1 base at J; junction bases unmatched: 3. CDR3 protein: CASSGTGENTEAFF. The CDR3 region has the DNA TGTGCCAGCAGCGGGACAGGAGAGAACACTGAAGCTTTCTTT. Full variable domain (outside the CDR3, taken from reference TRBV7-2 and TRBJ1-1): GAGVSQSPSNKVTEKGKDVELRCDPISGHTALYWYRQSLGQGLEFLIYFQGNSAPDKSGLPSDRFSAERTGGSVSTLTIQRTQQEDSAVYLCASSGTGENTEAFFGQGTRLTVV.

The chain has TRBV2 and TRBJ2-2; D perhaps matches TRBD1 (6 bases). CDR3 length: 16 residues. V was cut by 5 bases and J by 2 bases, with 15 bases left in between. The germline V gene has CDR1 SNHLY and CDR2 FYNNEI. As DNA, the CDR3 is TGTGCCAGCAGTAAGAGGGGGACGACAAACACCGGGGAGCTGTTTTTT. Translated: CASSKRGTTNTGELFF.

The CDR3 sequence is CASSGDSPYGYTF. The CDR3 bases are TGTGCCAGCAGCGGGGACAGCCCTTATGGCTACACCTTC. This chain connects TRBV7-9 to TRBJ1-2, with 7 bases that match TRBD1. This CDR3 region has 13 residues. Germline assignment: CDR1 SEHNR and CDR2 FQNEAQ (reference sequence). After removal of 5 bases from V and 5 bases from J, the junction contained 5 bases not matched to a gene. The full variable domain, its missing parts supplied by reference TRBV7-9 and TRBJ1-2, is DTGVSQNPRHKITKRGQNVTFRCDPISEHNRLYWYRQTLGQGPEFLTYFQNEAQLEKSRLLSDRFSAERPKGSFSTLEIQRTEQGDSAMYLCASSGDSPYGYTFGSGTRLTVV.

The chain combines TRBV10-3 with TRBJ2-7, with 8 bases matching TRBD1. Trimming took 5 bases from V and 5 from J; bases not matched to a gene: 8. The CDR3 contains 14 residues. Germline assignment: CDR1 ENHRY and CDR2 SYGVKD. The CDR3, as DNA: TGTGCCATCAGTTTAGACAGGGGAAAGGACGAGCAGTACTTC. This codes for CAISLDRGKDEQYF.

This clone has only a few counts. V and J are TRBV6-4 and TRBJ2-1; 10 bases fit TRBD2. Unmatched junction bases numbered 6, after V lost 3 bases and J lost 4 bases. CDR3 size: 16 residues. Germline lookup yields CDR1 MRHNA and CDR2 SNTAGT. The CDR3 DNA is TGTGCCAGCAGTGAGGCGAGCGGGGGGGGATACAATGAGCAGTTCTTC. Its protein is CASSEASGGGYNEQFF.

The chain carries TRBV10-3 and TRBJ2-6, with 8 bases matching TRBD2. The CDR3 loop spans 18 amino acids. Germline lookup yields CDR1 ENHRY and CDR2 SYGVKD. Trimming at V came to 3 bases and at J to 0 bases, leaving 7 bases not matched to a gene. The CDR3 coding sequence is TGTGCCATCAGTGATGTCGGGGGGGATCTCTCTGGGGCCAACGTCCTGACTTTC. Protein product: CAISDVGGDLSGANVLTF.

This clone was observed a handful of times. The chain joins TRBV7-8 to TRBJ1-3, with D hard to call. This CDR3 contains 15 residues. Germline CDR1 and CDR2: SGHVS and FQNEAQ. V lost 3 bases to trimming and J lost 0 bases, with 9 bases between them. CDR3 DNA sequence: TGTGCCAGCAGCTTCTCCGGGTTCTCTGGAAACACCATATATTTT. It specifies CASSFSGFSGNTIYF.

The chain uses TRBV9 and TRBJ2-3, with 7 bases matching TRBD1. Germline V gives CDR1 SGDLS, CDR2 YYNGEE. Trimming removed 9 bases from V and 4 bases from J; junction bases left unmatched: 11. The CDR3 totals 14 residues. CDR3 sequence (DNA): TGTGCCACCACTACCGGGACAGCCCCAGATACGCAGTATTTT. It is translated as CATTTGTAPDTQYF. The full variable domain, with the rest looked up from reference TRBV9 and TRBJ2-3, is DSGVTQTPKHLITATGQRVTLRCSPRSGDLSVYWYQQSLDQGLQFLIQYYNGEERAKGNILERFSAQQFPDLHSELNLSSLELGDSALYFCATTTGTAPDTQYFGPGTRLTVL.

The chain links TRBV4-1 to TRBJ1-4, with 7 positions matching TRBD1. The J segment lost 8 bases and the V segment lost 4 bases, leaving 13 bases of the junction unmatched. CDR1 and CDR2 (germline): MGHRA, YSYEKL. This CDR3 spans 16 amino acids. In DNA form, the CDR3 reads TGCGCCAGCAGCCGCTGGGCGGGCAGGGGGGACGAAAAACTGTTTTTT. It translates to CASSRWAGRGDEKLFF.

The chain uses TRBV7-8 and TRBJ2-7; the match to TRBD1 covers 9 bases. The junction had 9 bases not matched to a gene; V was cut back by 5 bases and J by 4 bases. The CDR3 extends over 15 amino acids. In germline, CDR1 is SGHVS, CDR2 FQNEAQ. The CDR3 DNA reads as TGTGCCAGCAGCCTCAACTCAGGACAGGGGTACGAGCAGTACTTC. Encoded protein: CASSLNSGQGYEQYF.

The chain joins TRBV9 to TRBJ1-6; D gene ambiguous. CDR3 length: 14 residues. The germline V gene encodes CDR1 SGDLS and CDR2 YYNGEE. The V end was cut by 6 bases, the J end by 6 bases, with 13 bases between. CDR3 nucleotides: TGTGCCAGCACCCCCGGGGTTCTTAATTCACCCCTCCACTTT. Residues: CASTPGVLNSPLHF.

This clone occurred once. One end of the junction varies from germline; a read error may be responsible. The chain recombines TRBV4-1 with TRBJ2-3; D unresolved. From germline, CDR1 is MGHRA and CDR2 YSYEKL. The CDR3 loop spans 13 amino acids. CDR3 region: CASSQGRTYTQYF. DNA for the CDR3: TGCGCCAGCAGCCAGGGCCGCACATATACGCAGTATTTT.

The V call is TRBV25-1, the J call TRBJ1-5; D remains ambiguous. Deletions cut 0 bases from V and 7 bases from J, with 10 bases between. The CDR3 consists of 14 residues. Per germline, CDR1 MGHDK and CDR2 SYGVNS. The CDR3 coding sequence is TGTGCCAGCAGTGAATACGGTTCCAACCAGCCCCAGCATTTT. It specifies CASSEYGSNQPQHF.

This chain connects TRBV9 to TRBJ2-7; 13 nucleotides agree with TRBD2. The CDR3 loop spans 16 amino acids. J gave up 2 bases and V 3 bases, and 5 bases lay outside the gene matches. The V gene's germline CDR1 is SGDLS and CDR2 YYNGEE. The CDR3 bases are TGTGCCAGCAGCGCCACGGGACTAGCGGGGACCTACGAGCAGTACTTC. Protein sequence: CASSATGLAGTYEQYF. The full variable domain, with the rest looked up from reference TRBV9 and TRBJ2-7, is DSGVTQTPKHLITATGQRVTLRCSPRSGDLSVYWYQQSLDQGLQFLIQYYNGEERAKGNILERFSAQQFPDLHSELNLSSLELGDSALYFCASSATGLAGTYEQYFGPGTRLTVT.

CDR3 sequence (DNA): TGTGCCAGCAGCATGGGACTAGCTGGTGAGCAGTTCTTC. Translated: CASSMGLAGEQFF. This chain connects TRBV11-2 to TRBJ2-1; 9 bases match TRBD2. The CDR3 runs to 13 residues. Germline V gene lookup returns CDR1 SGHAT and CDR2 FQNNGV. The V segment lost 5 bases and the J segment 9 bases; nucleotides outside the gene matches: 5. Full variable domain (missing parts from reference TRBV11-2 and TRBJ2-1): EAGVAQSPRYKIIEKRQSVAFWCNPISGHATLYWYQQILGQGPKLLIQFQNNGVVDDSQLPKDRFSAERLKGVDSTLKIQPAKLEDSAVYLCASSMGLAGEQFFGPGTRLTVL.

The rearrangement uses TRBV2 and TRBJ2-7, with a possible D match to TRBD1 (5 bases). Trimming cost V 7 bases and J 3 bases, with 13 bases left between them. Germline V CDR1 and CDR2: SNHLY, FYNNEI. The CDR3 extends over 13 amino acids. The CDR3 here is CASNPGHLYEQYF. The DNA of the CDR3 is TGTGCCAGCAACCCCGGACACCTCTACGAGCAGTACTTC.

The J gene is TRBJ1-4, the V gene TRBV5-1; 7 positions match TRBD1. After removal of 0 bases from V and 7 bases from J, the junction contained 6 bases not matched to a gene. Germline V CDR1 and CDR2: SGHRS, YFSETQ. This CDR3 is built from 15 residues. Here the CDR3 DNA reads TGCGCCAGCAGCTTGGAACCAGGGGGGATTGAAAAACTGTTTTTT. Its protein is CASSLEPGGIEKLFF.

The chain links TRBV5-6 to TRBJ2-6, with a tentative D call TRBD1 (6 bases). Trimming shortened V by 3 bases and J by 2 bases, and 12 bases separated the two germline ends. CDR3 size: 16 residues. Germline-derived CDR1 and CDR2 are SGHDT and YYEEEE. CDR3 protein: CASSSHRQAGANVLTF. DNA for the CDR3: TGTGCCAGCAGCTCCCATCGACAGGCTGGGGCCAACGTCCTGACTTTC.

This clone was counted only a few times. The chain uses TRBV9 and TRBJ1-5, with TRBD1 as a possible D gene (5 bases). The CDR3 length is 12 residues. The germline V and J ends were trimmed by 5 bases and 4 bases, with 7 bases remaining between them. CDR1 and CDR2 from the germline V gene are SGDLS and YYNGEE. The CDR3 coding sequence is TGTGCCAGCAGTCGGGGGAATCAGCCCCAGCATTTT. Protein sequence: CASSRGNQPQHF.

Here the CDR3 reads CASSHTIGAEQYF. CDR3 bases: TGTGCCAGCAGCCACACAATAGGGGCCGAGCAGTACTTC. This rearrangement joins TRBV4-2 to TRBJ2-7, with a weak D call TRBD1 (5 bases). Per the germline V gene, CDR1 is LGHNA and CDR2 is YNFKEQ. V gave up 3 bases and J gave up 6 bases, with 12 bases separating them. CDR3 length: 13 residues.

V gene TRBV5-4 combines with J gene TRBJ1-4; the D gene is possibly TRBD1 (5 bases). Deletions cut 0 bases from V and 4 bases from J, with 7 bases between. This CDR3 spans 14 amino acids. Germline-derived CDR1 and CDR2 are SGHNT and YYREEE (reference sequence). The CDR3 loop reads CASSLDQGNEKLFF. CDR3 bases: TGTGCCAGCAGCTTGGATCAGGGTAATGAAAAACTGTTTTTT.

The CDR3 protein is CASSAGTRLWPQHF. CDR3 DNA sequence: TGTGCCAGCAGCGCCGGGACAAGGCTCTGGCCCCAGCATTTT. The genes are TRBV7-3 and TRBJ1-5, with D perhaps matching TRBD1 (6 bases). V gave up 5 bases and J gave up 9 bases, with 17 bases separating them. The CDR3 is 14 amino acids. Germline lookup yields CDR1 SGHTA and CDR2 FQGTGA.